This note documents a single T cell receptor beta chain sequence. This clonotype was seen repeatedly, ten times or more. Its recognized antigen is unknown. Within one base of it there is no much larger clone, and no base qualities were kept. The CDR3 covers 15 residues, taking in both the cysteine and the phenylalanine. The CDR3 DNA has 45 bases and is translated from base 1. Compared with germline, V lacks 4 bases and J lacks 4 bases; bases without a gene match: 5. According to the germline V gene (reference sequence), CDR1 reads LNHNV and CDR2 reads YYDKDF. Every donor was a healthy Caucasian. Three pairs of female monozygotic twins, all aged 18 to 29 years, made up the twin cohort. Miltenyi CD45RO+ enrichment and human naive T-cell isolation kits were used to isolate memory (CD45RO+) and naive T cells from PBMC. This sample is drawn from a study of identical twins (dated by TCRdb to about 2016). Regarding the complete study: TCR alpha and beta repertoires from monozygotic twins, unrelated adults of various ages and cord blood were deep-sequenced to test whether fetal clonotypes persist. To rule out contamination, the twin experiments were replicated at different times with different library preparation protocols. Findings and caveats that apply to the study as a whole: In monozygotic twins, recombination models systematically underestimated out-of-frame TCR alpha sharing, but the models matched the sharing seen between unrelated individuals. Zero-insertion analyses could be partly confounded by invariant T cells such as MAIT and iNKT, although diverse VJ usage argued against such confounding for most clonotypes. Abundant cord blood beta clonotypes carried fewer insertions; young adult naive repertoires showed a weaker similar trend, while memory repertoires showed none. Excess twin sharing in beta out-of-frame sequences was weaker because fewer shared sequences lowered the signal-to-noise ratio. Compared with coincidental sharing between unrelated individuals, an excess of low generation-probability sequences was observed among out-of-frame TCR alpha sequences shared between twins. Conclusions relied on cross-sectional statistical analysis, since the same donors could not be followed over many years.

The method behind the library was 5' RACE. The run used an Illumina HiSeq 2000. A universal primer binding site was added through template switching, and the final cDNA carried a unique molecular identifier so that TCR cDNA molecules could be counted accurately. Specific primers in the conserved constant-segment region were used to synthesize first-strand cDNA for TCR alpha and beta chains. To control for contamination, each cDNA library was double barcoded with a SMART-Mk sample barcode plus Illumina barcodes. TruSeq adapter sequences, together with Illumina sample barcodes, were added in two successive PCR steps. The Illumina HiSeq platform was used with custom primers to sequence TCR alpha and beta cDNA libraries. Per the source publication's procedure: Unique molecular identifiers were extracted from raw reads with MiGEC, and CDR3 positions were determined with MiXCR. Recombination models were inferred per individual with the repgenHMM and IGoR tools using an EM algorithm. Shared clonotypes were analyzed with the tcR package in R, and sharing was normalized by the product of cloneset sizes. To study raw recombination without the effects of thymic and clonal selection, out-of-frame nonproductive sequences were analyzed. Using fastp at Q25 and MiXCR, TCRdb reprocessed the public reads and kept productive beta chains. For every CDR3 protein sequence, its rows merge into one entry that carries the most common genes and DNA. None of the V and J calls come from the authors' own analysis; TCRdb made them. This sample holds fewer than 350,000 distinct CDR3 sequences; about 8.1% were observed only once. Together, the top ten hold around 2.1% of the sample.

This sample also appeared in a second study, on yellow fever vaccine responses in identical twins. In that second paper, the authors write: The authors reported that the T cell response to vaccination in identical twins appeared partly convergent and partly personalized. In identical twins, the study followed T cell clones that responded to the vaccine with precision.

The source of this sequence is a woman aged 18-30 years in good health. The sample taken for sequencing was memory (CD45RO+) T cells sorted from blood. Taken with the paper, the label for cell subset or site translates to: CD45RO+ enriched T cells. The chain was built from TRBV15 and TRBJ2-1, with TRBD1 matching 9 junction bases. This receptor has the CDR3 CATSTGTGTYNEQFF. The DNA reads as follows: TGTGCCACCAGCACCGGGACAGGGACATACAATGAGCAGTTCTTC.